Each of the 24 T cell receptor beta chains below was sequenced from the same sample in a study of cytomegalovirus exposure and HLA in healthy donors. Researchers ran the PCR with 60 Vbeta and 13 Jbeta primers. Using immunoSEQ multiplex PCR, the repertoire was profiled, and TCRdb retains in-frame clones only, with some absent. The sample consists of 150,000 to 200,000 clones, 82% of them appearing once. Sample: PBMCs. The receptors were gathered from a girl aged 5-17 years in good health and CMV-seropositive.

This chain connects TRBV7-8 to TRBJ2-3; the match to TRBD1 covers 7 bases. Germline V gene lookup returns CDR1 SGHVS and CDR2 FQNEAQ. Trimming took 5 bases from V and 3 from J; bases not matched to a gene: 11. The CDR3 sequence is 16 residues long. The CDR3 region is CASSRTLSTGTDTQYF. The CDR3 DNA reads as TGTGCCAGCAGCAGAACACTTTCGACAGGGACAGATACGCAGTATTTT.

This chain uses TRBV9 with TRBJ1-1, with 11 bases fitting TRBD1. This CDR3 is built from 15 residues. CDR1 is SGDLS, CDR2 YYNGEE, per germline. V lost 4 bases to trimming and J lost 4 bases; unmatched junction nucleotides: 6. The CDR3 DNA reads TGTGCCAGCAGCAACTGGGACAGGGGGATCACTGAAGCTTTCTTT. This codes for CASSNWDRGITEAFF.

CDR3 bases: TGTGCCAGCTCACCGAGGAAGGAAGAGACCCAGTACTTC. Protein product: CASSPRKEETQYF. The V and J genes are TRBV18 and TRBJ2-5; no clear D. Trimming removed 3 bases at V and 3 bases at J, with 8 bases between. CDR1 KGHSH and CDR2 LQKENI come from the germline V gene. The CDR3 covers 13 residues.

V and J are TRBV4-3 and TRBJ2-3; D may be TRBD1 (6 bases). CDR1 and CDR2 from the germline V gene are LGHNA and YSLEER. V was clipped by 2 bases and J by 1 base, with 13 bases between them. The CDR3 consists of 16 residues. The CDR3 region has the DNA TGCGCCAGCAGCCAACTTGGACAGTTTGGCACAGATACGCAGTATTTT. The encoded protein is CASSQLGQFGTDTQYF.

The rearrangement uses TRBV19 and TRBJ2-5; D might be TRBD1 (5 bases). The CDR3 runs 16 residues. Germline loops: CDR1 LNHDA, CDR2 SQIVND (reference sequence). Between the trimmed V and J ends, which lost 6 bases and 1 base, there was a span of 18 bases. Written as DNA, the CDR3 is TGTGCCAGTAGCGTTAAGTGGGGCAACAGCCAAGAGACCCAGTACTTC. This sequence encodes CASSVKWGNSQETQYF.

The chain uses TRBV29-1 and TRBJ2-1, with 11 bases aligning to TRBD2. The CDR3 length is 18 residues. From germline, CDR1 is SQVTM and CDR2 ANQGSEA. The ends lost 0 bases at V and 3 bases at J; junction bases unmatched: 10. The CDR3 protein is CSVEDEGTSGTIYNEQFF. The CDR3 DNA follows: TGCAGCGTTGAAGATGAGGGGACTAGCGGAACTATCTACAATGAGCAGTTCTTC.

A single count supports this clone. The chain uses TRBV5-1 and TRBJ1-1; no definite D call. The CDR3 contains 14 residues. The V end lost 1 base, the J end lost 0 bases, and 7 bases lay between the germline ends. Germline lookup yields CDR1 SGHRS and CDR2 YFSETQ. CDR3: CASSLHSLNTEAFF. The CDR3 DNA is TGCGCCAGCAGCTTGCACAGCCTGAACACTGAAGCTTTCTTT.

The chain carries TRBV18 and TRBJ2-1; TRBD2 agrees at 11 bases. The J segment lost 6 bases and the V segment lost 3 bases, leaving 10 bases of the junction unmatched. Germline CDR1 and CDR2: KGHSH and LQKENI. This CDR3 comprises 17 residues. The CDR3 nucleotides are TGTGCCAGCTCACCTATACTAGCGGGGGCGCTCCCCAATGAGCAGTTCTTC. It is translated as CASSPILAGALPNEQFF.

This sequence joins TRBV6-6 and TRBJ1-1; D uncertain. CDR1 and CDR2 from the germline V gene are MNHNY and SVGAGI (reference sequence). V shed 6 bases and J shed 1 base, with 6 bases lying between them. The length of the CDR3 is 12 residues. The CDR3 loop is CASRRRNTEAFF. The CDR3 DNA follows: TGTGCCAGCAGGAGGAGGAACACTGAAGCTTTCTTT.

The chain couples TRBV5-1 to TRBJ1-1, with D uncertain. V gave up 4 bases and J gave up 0 bases, with 4 bases separating them. Germline CDR1 is SGHRS and CDR2 is YFSETQ. The CDR3 length is 12 residues. The CDR3 loop is CASSEVNTEAFF. CDR3 coding DNA: TGCGCCAGCAGCGAGGTGAACACTGAAGCTTTCTTT.

Worth noting for this clone: One end of the junction fails to match germline, which may point to a read error. This CDR3 is also generated by other DNA sequences in the sample. The chain uses TRBV28 and TRBJ1-2, with 7 bases matching TRBD1. The CDR3 runs to 12 residues. Germline CDR1 MDHEN, CDR2 SYDVKM. CDR3: CASSWDSYGYTF. As DNA, the CDR3 is TGTGCCAGCAGTTGGGACAGCTATGGCTATACCTTC.

This rearrangement joins TRBV4-3 to TRBJ1-5, with 7 bases lining up with TRBD1. This CDR3 is built from 14 residues. The germline CDR1 and CDR2 sequences are LGHNA and YSLEER. J lost 5 bases, V lost 5 bases, and 6 bases had no gene match. CDR3 sequence reads: CASSTGVLDQPQHF. As DNA, the CDR3 is TGCGCCAGCAGCACAGGGGTTTTGGATCAGCCCCAGCATTTT.

Remarks on this clone: This CDR3 is also generated by other DNA sequences in the sample. The chain uses TRBV29-1 and TRBJ2-5; the D is unclear. This CDR3 region has 10 residues. V was pared by 2 bases and J by 5 bases, with 3 bases between. The V gene's germline CDR1 is SQVTM and CDR2 ANQGSEA. CDR3 DNA sequence: TGCAGCGTTGAACTTGAGACCCAGTACTTC. Residues: CSVELETQYF. The full variable domain, rest sourced from reference TRBV29-1 and TRBJ2-5, is SAVISQKPSRDICQRGTSLTIQCQVDSQVTMMFWYRQQPGQSLTLIATANQGSEATYESGFVIDKFPISRPNLTFSTLTVSNMSPEDSSIYLCSVELETQYFGPGTRLLVL.

The chain links TRBV5-1 to TRBJ2-5; D gene unclear. V was trimmed by 4 bases and J by 5 bases, leaving 15 bases between them. CDR3 length: 14 amino acids. Germline V CDR1 and CDR2: SGHRS, YFSETQ. The CDR3 is CASSPIFGPETQYF. The CDR3, as DNA: TGCGCCAGCAGCCCGATATTTGGCCCGGAGACCCAGTACTTC.

V and J are TRBV27 and TRBJ2-1; D is perhaps TRBD2 (6 bases). Trimming took 8 bases from V and 0 from J, leaving 20 bases between them. The germline V gene encodes CDR1 MNHEY and CDR2 SMNVEV (reference sequence). The CDR3 contains 17 residues. The CDR3 bases are TGTGCCAGCCATGGCCTAATCGGAGGGAGCTCCTACAATGAGCAGTTCTTC. Amino acids: CASHGLIGGSSYNEQFF.

The chain couples TRBV5-1 to TRBJ2-3; 11 nucleotides line up with TRBD2. V trimming: 4 bases; J trimming: 2 bases; junction bases outside the gene matches: 15. CDR1 is SGHRS, CDR2 YFSETQ, per germline. This CDR3 comprises 19 residues. This chain's CDR3 is CASSPSELAGGSFTDTQYF. For the CDR3, the DNA is TGCGCCAGCAGCCCCTCCGAGCTAGCGGGAGGATCATTCACAGATACGCAGTATTTT.

The V call is TRBV14, the J call TRBJ1-1; D gene uncertain. V was pared by 1 base and J by 1 base, with 13 bases between. This CDR3 region has 16 residues. CDR1 and CDR2 (germline): SGHDN, FVKESK. The CDR3 loop reads CASSQVSGRGNTEAFF. The CDR3 region has the DNA TGTGCCAGCAGCCAAGTATCCGGACGGGGGAACACTGAAGCTTTCTTT.

V gene TRBV19 combines with J gene TRBJ2-5; no clear D. Germline V gives CDR1 LNHDA, CDR2 SQIVND (reference sequence). CDR3 length equals 11 residues. V lost 6 bases, J lost 2 bases, and 4 bases lay in between. The CDR3 sequence: CASRLQETQYF. Here the CDR3 DNA reads TGTGCCAGTAGATTACAAGAGACCCAGTACTTC.

This clone was recorded only once. The genes are TRBV11-1 and TRBJ1-5; D may be TRBD1 (5 bases). Deletions cut 5 bases from V and 4 bases from J, with 12 bases between. This CDR3 is built from 14 residues. In germline, CDR1 is SGHAT, CDR2 FQDESV (reference sequence). CDR3 bases: TGTGCCAGCAGCCAGCGACAGACTAATCAGCCCCAGCATTTT. Translated: CASSQRQTNQPQHF.

This clone turned up a few times. J is TRBJ2-5 and V is TRBV7-9; 11 bases fit TRBD1. Germline-derived CDR1 and CDR2 are SEHNR and FQNEAQ (reference sequence). The CDR3 is 14 residues long. The junction had 1 base not matched to a gene; V was cut back by 4 bases and J by 3 bases. CDR3 nucleotides: TGTGCCAGCAGCTGGGGACAGGGGGAAGAGACCCAGTACTTC. This codes for CASSWGQGEETQYF. Complete variable domain (other parts from reference TRBV7-9 and TRBJ2-5): DTGVSQNPRHKITKRGQNVTFRCDPISEHNRLYWYRQTLGQGPEFLTYFQNEAQLEKSRLLSDRFSAERPKGSFSTLEIQRTEQGDSAMYLCASSWGQGEETQYFGPGTRLLVL.

V usage is TRBV5-6 and J usage is TRBJ2-2; the match to TRBD1 covers 7 bases. The CDR3 spans 16 residues. V trimming: 3 bases; J trimming: 3 bases; junction bases outside the gene matches: 8. Per germline, CDR1 SGHDT and CDR2 YYEEEE. The CDR3 here is CASSSVYRGDTGELFF. DNA of the CDR3: TGTGCCAGCAGCTCCGTATACAGGGGAGACACCGGGGAGCTGTTTTTT. Looking up the rest from reference TRBV5-6 and TRBJ2-2 gives the full variable domain: DAGVTQSPTHLIKTRGQQVTLRCSPKSGHDTVSWYQQALGQGPQFIFQYYEEEERQRGNFPDRFSGHQFPNYSSELNVNALLLGDSALYLCASSSVYRGDTGELFFGEGSRLTVL.

The rearrangement joins TRBV19 to TRBJ1-2, with 11 nucleotides matching TRBD1. Germline assignment: CDR1 LNHDA and CDR2 SQIVND (reference sequence). The V gene end was trimmed by 5 bases and the J gene end by 3 bases; junction bases not matched to a gene: 8. This CDR3 has 16 amino acids. The CDR3 DNA is TGTGCCAGTAGTGGGGGACAGGGGGTGACCTACTATGGCTACACCTTC. As protein: CASSGGQGVTYYGYTF. The entire variable domain, with the rest obtained from reference TRBV19 and TRBJ1-2, is as follows: DGGITQSPKYLFRKEGQNVTLSCEQNLNHDAMYWYRQDPGQGLRLIYYSQIVNDFQKGDIAEGYSVSREKKESFPLTVTSAQKNPTAFYLCASSGGQGVTYYGYTFGSGTRLTVV.

The chain has TRBV28 and TRBJ2-7, with 7 bases fitting TRBD2. The V gene's germline CDR1 is MDHEN and CDR2 SYDVKM. The V gene end was trimmed by 3 bases and the J gene end by 6 bases; junction bases not matched to a gene: 2. The CDR3 is 12 residues long. DNA for the CDR3: TGTGCCAGCAGTTTCGGGGAGGGCGAGCAGTACTTC. Its translation is CASSFGEGEQYF.

CDR3 protein: CASSPWDSQETQYF. The CDR3 bases are TGTGCCAGCAGCCCCTGGGACAGCCAAGAGACCCAGTACTTC. The chain has TRBV9 and TRBJ2-5; the match to TRBD1 covers 7 bases. The ends lost 4 bases at V and 1 base at J; junction bases unmatched: 4. This CDR3 spans 14 amino acids. Per the germline V gene, CDR1 is SGDLS and CDR2 is YYNGEE.